The entry that follows covers one T cell receptor beta chain sequence. As originally analysed: For nucleated cells, counts were estimated from reference gene primer amplification. Here immunoSEQ multiplex PCR was the method, and the copy in TCRdb shows in-frame clones only, minus some. D and trimming come from the DNA, and the V and J calls and clone size come from that table. The sample records hundreds of thousands of clones, 65% to 80% being singletons. These data come from a study of blood T cell repertoires in COVID-19. Study background: Sites in the United States, Italy and Spain provided acute and convalescent COVID-19 samples. T cells, B-cell-depleted T cells, or PBMCs supplied cDNA or gDNA.

Germline V gene sequence: CDR1 ENHRY, CDR2 SYGVKD. The CDR3 runs to 14 residues. After removal of 8 bases from V and 3 bases from J, the junction contained 8 bases not matched to a gene. V and J are TRBV10-3 and TRBJ1-1; 8 bases agree with TRBD1. Sequences were obtained from peripheral blood. The sequence came from a woman aged 40 to 50 with active or convalescent COVID-19. CDR3 bases: TGTGCCATCGGACAGGGAAAGGAGTACACTGAAGCTTTCTTT. This encodes CAIGQGKEYTEAFF.